This T cell receptor beta chain derives from a study of beta chain features in type 1 diabetes. Study results and caveats: Whether TCRB rearrangement is influenced by HLA type was left unresolved in this analysis.

A note on this clone: Its antigen is undetermined.

Losses at the gene ends were 1 base for V and 15 bases for J; bases not matched to a gene: 12. The CDR3 contains 15 residues. The germline V gene has CDR1 LGHNA and CDR2 YSLEER. Reverse transcribing all isolated RNA meant expressed TCRB transcripts were sequenced. Reads from naive, central memory and regulatory T cell samples averaged about 3.3 million. Sequencing was performed with immunoSEQ multiplex PCR; in TCRdb, only in-frame clones are kept and a portion is missing. The sample includes under 450,000 clones, approximately 15% of them seen just once. Sequencing input: naive CD4+ T cells from blood. This receptor was obtained from a man aged 25-45 years in good health. This chain connects TRBV4-3 to TRBJ2-1, with 10 bases that match TRBD2. As DNA, the CDR3 is TGCGCCAGCAGCCAAGGGCCTAGCGGGAGTGGGGTCTTGTTCTTC. It yields the protein CASSQGPSGSGVLFF.